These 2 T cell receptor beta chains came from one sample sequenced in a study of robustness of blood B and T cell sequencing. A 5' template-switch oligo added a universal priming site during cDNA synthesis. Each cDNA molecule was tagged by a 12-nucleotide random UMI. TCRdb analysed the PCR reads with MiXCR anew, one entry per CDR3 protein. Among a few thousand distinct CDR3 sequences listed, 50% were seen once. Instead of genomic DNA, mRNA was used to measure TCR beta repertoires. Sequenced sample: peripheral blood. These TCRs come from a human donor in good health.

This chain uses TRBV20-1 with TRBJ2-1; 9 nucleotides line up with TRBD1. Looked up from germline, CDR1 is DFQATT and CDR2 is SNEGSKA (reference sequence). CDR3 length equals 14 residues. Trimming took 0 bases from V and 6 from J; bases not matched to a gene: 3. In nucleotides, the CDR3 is TGCAGTGCTAGAGATCAGACAGGGGGCAATGAGCAGTTCTTC. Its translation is CSARDQTGGNEQFF.

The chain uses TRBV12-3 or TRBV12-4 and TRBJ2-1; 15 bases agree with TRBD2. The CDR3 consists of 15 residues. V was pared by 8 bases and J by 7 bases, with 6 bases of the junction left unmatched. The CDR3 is CASSLGTSGGNEQFF. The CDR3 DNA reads TGTGCCAGCTCTTTGGGGACTAGCGGGGGGAATGAGCAGTTCTTC.